This T cell receptor (beta chain) derives from a study of blood T cell repertoires in COVID-19. Study in general: Acute-phase and convalescent COVID-19 samples originated in the United States, Italy and Spain. Sample material is recorded as cDNA or gDNA derived from T cells, B-cell-depleted T cells, or PBMCs.

Germline V gene lookup returns CDR1 MRHNA and CDR2 SNTAGT. V lost 0 bases and J lost 5, with 14 bases in between. This CDR3 spans 15 amino acids. Under the authors' procedure: The authors estimated nucleated cell counts from reference gene primer amplification. The repertoire was sequenced with immunoSEQ multiplex PCR; TCRdb's copy has only in-frame clones and lacks some. V and J calls and clone size are copied from that table; D and trimming were computed from the DNA. The data hold 110,000 to 150,000 clones, with roughly 84% observed a single time. This chain links TRBV6-4 with TRBJ2-7; no clear D. The clonotype was recovered from a woman aged 55-69 years with acute or convalescent COVID-19. Source material: peripheral blood. In nucleotides, the CDR3 is TGTGCCAGCAGTGACTCGAGAGGCGTAGGCAACGAGCAGTACTTC. Protein: CASSDSRGVGNEQYF.